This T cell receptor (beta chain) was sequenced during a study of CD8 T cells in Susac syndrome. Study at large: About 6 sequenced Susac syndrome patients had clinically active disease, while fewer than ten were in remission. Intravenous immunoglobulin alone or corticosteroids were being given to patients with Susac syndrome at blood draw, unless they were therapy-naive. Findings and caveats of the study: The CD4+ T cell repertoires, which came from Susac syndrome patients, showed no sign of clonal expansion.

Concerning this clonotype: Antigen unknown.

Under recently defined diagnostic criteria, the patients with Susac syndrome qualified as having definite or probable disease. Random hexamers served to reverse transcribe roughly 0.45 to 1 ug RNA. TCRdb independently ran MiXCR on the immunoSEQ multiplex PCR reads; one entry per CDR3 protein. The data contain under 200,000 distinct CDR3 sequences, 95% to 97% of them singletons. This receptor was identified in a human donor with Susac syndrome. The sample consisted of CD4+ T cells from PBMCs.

The CDR3 reads CASSLAAVGLSYNEQFF. The CDR3 nucleotides read TGTGCCAGCAGCTTAGCCGCAGTGGGTTTATCCTACAATGAGCAGTTCTTC. The V call is TRBV11-1, the J call TRBJ2-1; D unclear. Germline CDR1 is SGHAT and CDR2 is FQDESV (reference sequence). Between the trimmed V and J ends, which lost 0 bases and 1 base, there was a span of 13 bases. This CDR3 contains 17 residues.